This T cell receptor (beta chain) is from a study of cytomegalovirus exposure and HLA in healthy donors. Regarding the study as a whole: Under 20,000 TCR beta sequences were associated with HLA alleles at 0.05 false discovery rate in a later analysis. Further analysis, carried out later, found HLA-associated TCR beta chains more clonally expanded than equally common other chains. Many donors shared some public TCRs, even though most TCR sequences were rare. The authors listed 150 to 200 TCR beta chains as cytomegalovirus-associated.

Germline V CDR1 and CDR2: SGHRS, YFSETQ. V lost 1 base and J lost 7, with 21 bases in between. The CDR3 totals 17 residues. As concerns this clone: Its antigen is not identified.

PCR primers comprised 60 Vbeta and 13 Jbeta primers. Clones were read by immunoSEQ multiplex PCR, and TCRdb kept only the in-frame ones, dropping some. The sample has a few hundred thousand clones, about 70% seen once; the top ten hold roughly 2%. Material for sequencing was PBMCs. The V gene is TRBV5-1, the J gene TRBJ2-1; possibly TRBD1 for D (6 bases). The sequence was obtained from a woman aged 25 to 45 in good health and CMV-seronegative. CDR3 in amino acids: CASSLSLTGFRTNEQFF. Here the CDR3 DNA reads TGCGCCAGCAGCTTGTCCCTTACAGGGTTTAGAACTAATGAGCAGTTCTTC.